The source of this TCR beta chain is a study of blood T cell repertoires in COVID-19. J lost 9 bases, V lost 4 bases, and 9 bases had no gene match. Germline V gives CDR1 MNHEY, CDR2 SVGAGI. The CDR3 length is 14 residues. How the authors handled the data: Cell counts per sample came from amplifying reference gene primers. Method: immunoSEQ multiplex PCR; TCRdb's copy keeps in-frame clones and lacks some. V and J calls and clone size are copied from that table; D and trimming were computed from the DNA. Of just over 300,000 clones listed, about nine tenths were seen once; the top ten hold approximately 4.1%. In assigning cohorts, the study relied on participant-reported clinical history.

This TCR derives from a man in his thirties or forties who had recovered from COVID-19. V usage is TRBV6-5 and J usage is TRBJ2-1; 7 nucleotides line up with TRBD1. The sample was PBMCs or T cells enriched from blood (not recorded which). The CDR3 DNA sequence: TGTGCCAGCAGTTCACAGGGGCCGGTGAGTGAGCAGTTCTTC. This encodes CASSSQGPVSEQFF.